This TCR beta chain was observed in a study of blood T cell repertoires in COVID-19. In the study overall: Samples representing acute and convalescent COVID-19 were sourced from the United States, Italy and Spain. PBMCs, B-cell-depleted T cells, or T cells provided the cDNA or gDNA that made up the material.

TCRdb keeps only in-frame clones here, not all; method: immunoSEQ multiplex PCR. The sample yields some 270,000 clones, roughly 89% seen once. Adults between about 18 and 89 years of age took part from some 25 US areas. Recovered status applied to Cohort 3 donors who had two consecutive negative PCRs. It also applied to those with clearance or with symptom resolution. Germline-derived CDR1 and CDR2 are LGHNT and FRNRAP. The length of the CDR3 is 16 residues. J lost 0 bases, V lost 4 bases, and 6 bases had no gene match. The receptor's source is a woman between 35 and 50 years old who had recovered from COVID-19. This chain links TRBV12-5 with TRBJ2-4; TRBD1 matches at 7 bases. The specimen sequenced was PBMCs or T cells enriched from blood (not recorded which). In nucleotides, the CDR3 is TGTGCTAGTGGTTGGGGACAGAGATTAGCCAAAAACATTCAGTACTTC. Translation: CASGWGQRLAKNIQYF.